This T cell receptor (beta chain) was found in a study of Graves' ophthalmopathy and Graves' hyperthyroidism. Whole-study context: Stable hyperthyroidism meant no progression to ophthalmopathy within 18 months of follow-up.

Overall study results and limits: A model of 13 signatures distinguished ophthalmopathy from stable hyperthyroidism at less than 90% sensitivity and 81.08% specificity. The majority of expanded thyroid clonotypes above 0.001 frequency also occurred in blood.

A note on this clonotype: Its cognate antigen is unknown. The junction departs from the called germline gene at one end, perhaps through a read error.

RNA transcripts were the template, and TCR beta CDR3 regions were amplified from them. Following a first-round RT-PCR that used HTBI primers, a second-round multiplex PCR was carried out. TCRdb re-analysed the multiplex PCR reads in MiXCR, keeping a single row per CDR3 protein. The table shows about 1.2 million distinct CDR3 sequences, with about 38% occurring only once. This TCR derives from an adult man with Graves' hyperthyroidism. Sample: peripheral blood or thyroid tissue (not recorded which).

CDR3 sequence (DNA): TGTGCCAGCAGCCTAGCCATGGAGGGTTTCGGTGAAGCTTTCTTT. This codes for CASSLAMEGFGEAFF. The chain is built from TRBV7-9 and TRBJ1-1; D gene ambiguous. This CDR3 is 15 amino acids long. Germline loops: CDR1 SEHNR, CDR2 FQNEAQ (reference sequence).